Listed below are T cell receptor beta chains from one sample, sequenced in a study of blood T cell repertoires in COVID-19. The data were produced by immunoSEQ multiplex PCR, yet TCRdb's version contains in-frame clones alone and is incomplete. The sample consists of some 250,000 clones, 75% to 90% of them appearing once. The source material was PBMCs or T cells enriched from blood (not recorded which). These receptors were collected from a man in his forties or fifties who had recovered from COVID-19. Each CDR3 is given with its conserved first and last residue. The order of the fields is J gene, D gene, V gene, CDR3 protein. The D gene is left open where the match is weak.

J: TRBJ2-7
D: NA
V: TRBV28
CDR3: CASSFGQGSFEQYF

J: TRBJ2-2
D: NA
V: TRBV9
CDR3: CASSTENTGELFF

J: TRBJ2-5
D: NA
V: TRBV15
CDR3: CATSRRTAQETQYF

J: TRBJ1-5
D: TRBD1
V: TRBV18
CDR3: CASSPDRGQPQHF

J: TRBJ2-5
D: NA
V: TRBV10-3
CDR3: CAIGREDQETQYF

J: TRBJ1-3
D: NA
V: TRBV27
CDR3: CASSSSGIVSGNTIYF

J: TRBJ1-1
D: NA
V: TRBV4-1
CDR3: CASSLRGLNTEAFF

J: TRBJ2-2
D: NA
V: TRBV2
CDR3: CASSVDRNTGELFF

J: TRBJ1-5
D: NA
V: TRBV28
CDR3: CASSLVSGFNQPQHF

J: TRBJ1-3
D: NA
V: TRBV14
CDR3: CASSQVLGGSGNTIYF

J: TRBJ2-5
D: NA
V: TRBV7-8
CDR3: CASRRAGTLGQETQYF

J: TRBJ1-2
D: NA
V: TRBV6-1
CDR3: CASSEAWQNGYTF

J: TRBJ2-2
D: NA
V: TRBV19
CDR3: CASSIDQGPKWRELFF

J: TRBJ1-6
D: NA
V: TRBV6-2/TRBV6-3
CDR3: CASSYRGSPLHF

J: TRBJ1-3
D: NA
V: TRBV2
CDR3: CASSSTGHVKGNTIYF

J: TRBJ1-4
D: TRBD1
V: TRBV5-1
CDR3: CASGRTGINEKLFF

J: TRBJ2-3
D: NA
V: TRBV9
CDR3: CASSVRQGGTDTQYF

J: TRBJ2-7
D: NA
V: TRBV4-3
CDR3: CASSQDLGESSYEQYF

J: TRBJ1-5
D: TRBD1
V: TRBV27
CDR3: CASSFYRGQPQHF

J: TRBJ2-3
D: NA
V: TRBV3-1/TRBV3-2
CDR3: CASSHPTRGALDTQYF

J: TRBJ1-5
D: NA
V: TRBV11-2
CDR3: CASSLGENQPQHF

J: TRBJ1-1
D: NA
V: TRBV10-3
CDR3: CAISSSDSPNTEAFF

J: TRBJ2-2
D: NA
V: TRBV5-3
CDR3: CASTSTPEANTGELFF

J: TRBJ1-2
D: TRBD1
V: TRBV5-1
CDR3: CASSLAIGGGSGYTF